Reported below is one TCR beta chain. The data derive from a study of blood T cell repertoires in COVID-19. The wider study: Italy, Spain and the United States were the sources of the convalescent and acute COVID-19 samples. In each case, the material was cDNA or gDNA derived from T cells, B-cell-depleted T cells, or PBMCs.

V trimming: 0 bases; J trimming: 11 bases; junction bases outside the gene matches: 12. The CDR3 runs to 16 residues. The germline V gene encodes CDR1 LGHDT and CDR2 YNNKEL (reference sequence). Source study methods: Scientists estimated how many nucleated cells there were by amplifying reference gene primers. This table comes from immunoSEQ multiplex PCR, and its TCRdb copy is limited to in-frame clones, with some not included. The V and J calls and the clone size are those of that table, but D and trimming were determined from the DNA. Altogether some 300,000 clones are present, around 90% being singletons, with the ten largest covering roughly 6%.

V usage is TRBV3-1 (or the pseudogene TRBV3-2) and J usage is TRBJ2-3; 9 nucleotides match TRBD2. Material for sequencing was peripheral blood. The TCR originated in a woman aged 50 to 60 with COVID-19, enrolled during active disease. DNA for the CDR3: TGTGCCAGCAGCCAAGATTCAGCGGGAGGCCCCCGGGGGCAGTATTTT. Residues: CASSQDSAGGPRGQYF.